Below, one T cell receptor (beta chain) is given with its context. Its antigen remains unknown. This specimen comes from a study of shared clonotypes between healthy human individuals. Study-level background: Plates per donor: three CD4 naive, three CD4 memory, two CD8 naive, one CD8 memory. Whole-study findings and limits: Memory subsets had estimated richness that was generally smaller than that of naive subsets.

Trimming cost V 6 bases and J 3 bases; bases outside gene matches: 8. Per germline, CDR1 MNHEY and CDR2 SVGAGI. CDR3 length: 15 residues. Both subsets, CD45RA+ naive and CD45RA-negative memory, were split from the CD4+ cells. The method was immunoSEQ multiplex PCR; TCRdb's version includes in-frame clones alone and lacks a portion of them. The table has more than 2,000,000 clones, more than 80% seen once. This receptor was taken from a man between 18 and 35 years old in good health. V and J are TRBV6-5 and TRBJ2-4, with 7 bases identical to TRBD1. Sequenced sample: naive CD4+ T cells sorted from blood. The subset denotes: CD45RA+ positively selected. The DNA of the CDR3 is TGTGCCAGCAGCTTCGACAGGGTCGGCAAAAACATTCAGTACTTC. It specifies CASSFDRVGKNIQYF.